A single sample gave rise to the 26 T cell receptor beta chains below, sequenced in a study of blood T cell repertoires in COVID-19. Here immunoSEQ multiplex PCR was the method, and the copy in TCRdb shows in-frame clones only, minus some. This table has about 200,000 clones, about 84% appearing once. Sequenced input: PBMCs or T cells enriched from blood (not recorded which). These receptors all come from a man in his forties or fifties with acute COVID-19.

The chain is built from TRBV5-6 and TRBJ1-6; D possibly corresponds to TRBD1 (5 bases). The germline V gene encodes CDR1 SGHDT and CDR2 YYEEEE. V was trimmed by 7 bases and J by 15 bases, leaving 20 bases between them. The CDR3 is 13 amino acids. Here the CDR3 reads CASLRRGARGLHF. The CDR3 DNA is TGTGCCAGCCTGAGACGTGGGGCTCGAGGCCTCCACTTT.

The V call is TRBV5-1, the J call TRBJ2-1, with 10 bases matching TRBD2. With 4 bases clipped from V and 6 bases from J, the junction kept 7 bases outside the gene matches. The CDR3 length is 15 residues. The germline CDR1 and CDR2 sequences are SGHRS and YFSETQ. In DNA, the CDR3 is TGCGCCAGCAGCATTCTAGCGGGAGTCTCCAATGAGCAGTTCTTC. Translation gives CASSILAGVSNEQFF.

The chain combines TRBV2 with TRBJ1-4; D might be TRBD1 (6 bases). This CDR3 is 12 amino acids long. Germline CDR1 SNHLY, CDR2 FYNNEI. V gave up 4 bases and J gave up 7 bases, with 7 bases separating them. This chain's CDR3 is CASSGDTEKLFF. In DNA, the CDR3 is TGTGCCAGCAGTGGGGACACTGAAAAACTGTTTTTT.

The V call is TRBV5-1, the J call TRBJ2-7; possibly TRBD1 for D (5 bases). Trimming took off 1 base at V and 5 bases at J, with 10 bases between the two ends. Germline V CDR1 and CDR2: SGHRS, YFSETQ. The CDR3 has 13 amino acids. The CDR3 bases are TGCGCCAGCAGCTTGAGGGGAAGGAACGAGCAGTACTTC. It is translated as CASSLRGRNEQYF.

The chain links TRBV19 to TRBJ1-4; 7 bases match TRBD1. The CDR3 is 14 residues long. Germline V gene sequence: CDR1 LNHDA, CDR2 SQIVND (reference sequence). Germline trimming cut 1 base from V and 8 bases from J; bases unmatched to any gene: 4. The CDR3 here is CASSIGQGGEKLFF. The CDR3 DNA reads as TGTGCCAGTAGTATAGGACAGGGCGGGGAAAAACTGTTTTTT.

The chain carries TRBV6-5 and TRBJ1-6; the D is unclear. V was pared by 6 bases and J by 9 bases, with 12 bases between. The CDR3 spans 13 residues. The germline gives CDR1 MNHEY, CDR2 SVGAGI. The CDR3 protein is CASRRRSASPLHF. CDR3 nucleotide sequence: TGTGCCAGCAGGCGGAGGTCGGCTTCACCCCTCCACTTT.

The chain employs TRBV2 and TRBJ2-3; TRBD2 is a possible D gene (5 bases). The CDR3 totals 16 residues. V shed 7 bases and J shed 1 base, with 18 bases lying between them. The germline gives CDR1 SNHLY, CDR2 FYNNEI. Here the CDR3 reads CASIVEPWRGTDTQYF. Here the CDR3 DNA reads TGTGCCAGCATTGTTGAGCCTTGGCGGGGCACAGATACGCAGTATTTT. Using reference TRBV2 and TRBJ2-3 for the parts outside the CDR3, the full variable domain is EPEVTQTPSHQVTQMGQEVILRCVPISNHLYFYWYRQILGQKVEFLVSFYNNEISEKSEIFDDQFSVERPDGSNFTLKIRSTKLEDSAMYFCASIVEPWRGTDTQYFGPGTRLTVL.

There are many counts of this clone. The chain employs TRBV4-1 and TRBJ1-4; 7 bases agree with TRBD1. Losses at the gene ends were 1 base for V and 2 bases for J; bases not matched to a gene: 10. Germline V gene sequence: CDR1 MGHRA, CDR2 YSYEKL. The CDR3 covers 18 residues. CDR3 loop: CASSQVGDRVMTNEKLFF. CDR3 in DNA: TGCGCCAGCAGCCAAGTCGGTGACAGGGTGATGACTAATGAAAAACTGTTTTTT.

The chain recombines TRBV24-1 with TRBJ2-1, with D possibly being TRBD1 (5 bases). The length of the CDR3 is 14 residues. V was shortened by 0 bases and J by 6 bases, with 8 bases between the two germline ends. The germline V gene has CDR1 KGHDR and CDR2 SFDVKD. The CDR3 loop is CATSDLQTANEQFF. In nucleotides, the CDR3 is TGTGCCACCAGTGATTTGCAGACAGCCAATGAGCAGTTCTTC.

J is TRBJ2-3 and V is TRBV9; tentatively, D is TRBD2 (6 bases). The germline CDR1 and CDR2 sequences are SGDLS and YYNGEE. CDR3 length: 15 amino acids. V dropped 4 bases and J dropped 3 bases, with 15 bases sitting between them. In nucleotides, the CDR3 is TGTGCCAGCAGCTCGGGGGTGTTTTCTACAGATACGCAGTATTTT. Translated: CASSSGVFSTDTQYF.

The chain carries TRBV7-9 and TRBJ2-4, with 9 bases matching TRBD1. V was pared by 5 bases and J by 0 bases, with 2 bases of the junction left unmatched. CDR1 is SEHNR, CDR2 FQNEAQ, per germline (reference sequence). The CDR3 loop spans 15 amino acids. Here the CDR3 reads CASSRTGVAKNIQYF. CDR3 DNA sequence: TGTGCCAGCAGCCGGACAGGGGTAGCCAAAAACATTCAGTACTTC.

DNA of the CDR3: TGTGCCAGCCGCCGCGGACTAGCGGGAGAAGGTAAAGAGTACGAGCAGTACTTC. It codes for CASRRGLAGEGKEYEQYF. This chain links TRBV5-4 with TRBJ2-7; 13 bases agree with TRBD2. Germline trimming cut 7 bases from V and 4 bases from J; bases unmatched to any gene: 17. The CDR3 is 18 amino acids. Germline CDR1 SGHNT, CDR2 YYREEE (reference sequence).

The chain is built from TRBV5-1 and TRBJ1-1; 8 nucleotides match TRBD1. Germline V gives CDR1 SGHRS, CDR2 YFSETQ. The CDR3 length is 19 residues. The J segment lost 5 bases and the V segment lost 3 bases, leaving 21 bases of the junction unmatched. CDR3: CASSSPQRQGPRSFTEAFF. CDR3 DNA sequence: TGCGCCAGCAGCTCGCCCCAGAGACAGGGGCCCCGTTCGTTTACTGAAGCTTTCTTT.

The rearrangement links TRBV9 to TRBJ2-1, with 7 nucleotides matching TRBD2. V shed 3 bases and J 5 bases; nucleotides not matched to a gene: 5. CDR3 length equals 14 residues. CDR1 SGDLS and CDR2 YYNGEE come from the germline V gene. CDR3 region: CASSAHTSDNEQFF. The DNA of the CDR3 is TGTGCCAGCAGCGCCCATACTAGCGACAATGAGCAGTTCTTC.

J is TRBJ1-1 and V is TRBV7-2, with D uncertain. The CDR3 is 14 residues long. V lost 1 base and J 11 bases, leaving 17 bases between the germline ends. The V gene's germline CDR1 is SGHTA and CDR2 FQGNSA. In DNA, the CDR3 is TGTGCCAGCAGCTTAGTACGCCAGGAGGATGGGGCTTTCTTT. This gives the protein CASSLVRQEDGAFF.

This clone was counted a single time. The chain is built from TRBV28 and TRBJ2-7; TRBD2 is a possible D gene (7 bases). Trimming took off 7 bases at V and 3 bases at J, with 16 bases between the two ends. The CDR3 is made up of 14 amino acids. CDR1 and CDR2 from the germline V gene are MDHEN and SYDVKM. The CDR3 sequence: CASTPGGRLYEQYF. DNA of the CDR3: TGTGCCAGCACCCCGGGGGGCAGGCTCTACGAGCAGTACTTC.

The chain employs TRBV2 and TRBJ1-6; maybe TRBD1 (6 bases). The V gene lost 0 bases and the J gene lost 6 bases, with 12 bases spanning the gap. The CDR3 extends over 16 amino acids. Germline CDR1 SNHLY, CDR2 FYNNEI. The CDR3 nucleotides read TGTGCCAGCAGTGAAGCCGGACAGCCGTCTAATTCACCCCTCCACTTT. Protein sequence: CASSEAGQPSNSPLHF.

This chain uses TRBV5-5 with TRBJ2-1; perhaps TRBD1 as D (5 bases). The CDR3 extends over 16 amino acids. V lost 1 base to trimming and J lost 0 bases, with 11 bases between them. Germline V gene sequence: CDR1 SGHKS, CDR2 YYEKEE (reference sequence). CDR3 bases: TGTGCCAGCAGCTTGTGGTGGGGCCACTCCTACAATGAGCAGTTCTTC. It translates to CASSLWWGHSYNEQFF.

The sample holds one count of this clone. The chain links TRBV30 to TRBJ1-4; 12 bases line up with TRBD1. The CDR3 consists of 14 residues. Unmatched junction bases numbered 5, after V lost 5 bases and J lost 7 bases. Per germline, CDR1 GTSNPN and CDR2 SVGIG (reference sequence). For the CDR3, the DNA is TGTGCCTGGGGGACAGGGGGCGTAGGTGAAAAACTGTTTTTT. Its translation is CAWGTGGVGEKLFF.

The chain combines TRBV6-1 with TRBJ1-3; D ambiguous. The CDR3 runs to 16 residues. The V gene's germline CDR1 is MNHNS and CDR2 SASEGT. Trimming stripped 0 bases from V and 0 bases from J, with 9 bases between. The CDR3 region is CASSEAPTGSGNTIYF. The CDR3 DNA reads as TGTGCCAGCAGTGAAGCCCCGACTGGCTCTGGAAACACCATATATTTT.

The rearrangement links TRBV7-7 to TRBJ2-2; TRBD2 matches 13 bases. With 1 base clipped from V and 4 bases from J, the junction kept 9 bases outside the gene matches. The CDR3 extends over 19 amino acids. CDR1 and CDR2 from the germline V gene are SSHAT and FNYEAQ (reference sequence). CDR3 amino acids: CASSLGPGLAGIGTGELFF. The CDR3 DNA sequence: TGTGCCAGCAGCTTAGGCCCGGGACTAGCGGGAATCGGCACCGGGGAGCTGTTTTTT. Looking up the rest from reference TRBV7-7 and TRBJ2-2 gives the full variable domain: GAGVSQSPRYKVTKRGQDVTLRCDPISSHATLYWYQQALGQGPEFLTYFNYEAQPDKSGLPSDRFSAERPEGSISTLTIQRTEQRDSAMYRCASSLGPGLAGIGTGELFFGEGSRLTVL.

CDR3 in amino acids: CASRRVFDTEAFF. The CDR3, as DNA: TGTGCCAGCCGTCGGGTGTTCGACACTGAAGCTTTCTTT. The V call is TRBV27, the J call TRBJ1-1; D uncertain. Germline V lookup: CDR1 MNHEY, CDR2 SMNVEV (reference sequence). The CDR3 is 13 residues long. The ends were cut back, 8 bases at V and 3 bases at J, with 13 bases in the middle.

The rearrangement links TRBV19 to TRBJ2-7, with TRBD2 matching 8 bases. The V and J ends lost 4 bases and 0 bases, in that order; junction bases with no gene match: 8. The V gene's germline CDR1 is LNHDA and CDR2 SQIVND (reference sequence). CDR3 size: 16 residues. The CDR3 DNA is TGTGCCAGTAGTACTAAGCGGGAGCCGAGCTCCTACGAGCAGTACTTC. It specifies CASSTKREPSSYEQYF.

The DNA for the CDR3 is TGTGCCAGTGAGGCGGGGCCAGGATCGGGCTACACCTTC. It encodes CASEAGPGSGYTF. The chain employs TRBV19 and TRBJ1-2; D is perhaps TRBD1 (5 bases). Germline CDR1 LNHDA, CDR2 SQIVND (reference sequence). The V end was cut by 8 bases, the J end by 8 bases, with 18 bases between. This CDR3 comprises 13 residues.

This clone was picked up one time. The chain carries TRBV19 and TRBJ2-1; no reliable D call. The CDR3 runs 12 residues. Trimming left V 2 bases short and J 9 bases short, with 8 bases between. CDR1 and CDR2 from the germline V gene are LNHDA and SQIVND (reference sequence). CDR3 protein: CASSINLGEQFF. DNA for the CDR3: TGTGCCAGTAGTATAAATCTCGGTGAGCAGTTCTTC.

DNA of the CDR3: TGTGCCAGCACCCCCCTAGCCTCTGGGGCCAACGTCCTGACTTTC. Amino acids: CASTPLASGANVLTF. This chain uses TRBV6-5 with TRBJ2-6, with D maybe TRBD2 (5 bases). Germline V gene lookup returns CDR1 MNHEY and CDR2 SVGAGI. This CDR3 has 15 residues. Trimming removed 7 bases from V and 0 bases from J, with 10 bases in between.